A selection of T cell receptor beta chains follows, all from one sample in a study of shared clonotypes between healthy human individuals. Clones were read by immunoSEQ multiplex PCR, and TCRdb kept only the in-frame ones, dropping some. The sample gives 400,000 to 600,000 clones, 79% of which show up once; roughly an eighth is in the top ten. Specimen: PBMCs. The receptors derive from a woman between 40 and 50 years old in good health. Some clones in this sample may be carry-over from other donors' samples. The CDR3 runs from the conserved cysteine through the conserved F or W.

v_call | cdr3_aa
TRBV18 | CASSPQRHLNTEAFF
TRBV2 | CASSVGLANTDTQYF
TRBV7-7 | CASSPQGGTGAAYEQYF
TRBV10-3 | CAISGTTGNEKLFF
TRBV18 | CASSPGTGGTEAFF
TRBV7-2 | CASSLAGGTQHF
TRBV19 | CASRGQGGYTGANVLTF
TRBV5-4 | CASSMDRETETQYF
TRBV4-1 | CASSQGFKSDEQYF
TRBV11-2 | CASSTRGNQPQHF
TRBV5-6 | CASSPEPFGGANVLTF
TRBV9 | CASSQTAYGNQPQHF
TRBV6-6 | CASRTTRGGGTEAFF
TRBV6-5 | CASSAGYGANVLTF
TRBV7-8 | CASSFQGTGGVDSYEQYF
TRBV19 | CASKNPGGRVAGELFF
TRBV7-3 | CASQEGTSGRSDTQYF
TRBV5-1 | CASGDGRRNTEAFF
TRBV11-2 | CASSLGTRSSYNEQFF
TRBV7-8 | CASNHRVRGETQYF
TRBV5-5 | CASSLAFLRETQYF
TRBV9 | CASSVGHDSTYEQYF
TRBV5-1 | CASSFTGGPSGNTIYF
TRBV7-2 | CASRPDASSYEQYF
TRBV13 | CASSLGDYSLPNIFSDTQYF
TRBV30 | CAWRSDGETQYF
TRBV12-2 | CASRLASVKSSYEQYF
TRBV2 | CASSDPGQWGYSNQPQHF
TRBV6-1 | CASSDRLDWNSPLHF
TRBV27 | CASSSRAGANVLTF
TRBV7-8 | CASGWGQNYGYTF
TRBV7-9 | CASSLAMGQGNTEAFF
TRBV11-2 | CASSLVGGGPTDTQYF
TRBV5-1 | CASSLDSNNEQFF
TRBV18 | CASSHLTHRGSNEKLFF